This TCR beta chain was retrieved from a study of beta chain features in type 1 diabetes. The authors reverse transcribed all of the isolated RNA, so sequencing captured expressed TCRB transcripts. The table came from immunoSEQ multiplex PCR; TCRdb's copy has only in-frame clones and leaves some out. The sample contains under 350,000 clones, roughly an eighth of which appear only once. Germline CDR1 and CDR2: MNHNY and SVGAGI (reference sequence). The CDR3 runs 14 residues. J was trimmed by 7 bases and V by 5 bases; bases with no gene match: 4. Purity above 95% was achieved in all sorted populations. Worth noting for this clone: The antigen remains undetermined.

Study-wide results and limits: Shortening that was moderate but significant affected the TCRB CDR3s of Type 1 diabetes patients in all four CD4+ subsets. PCR might favor shorter templates, but any such skew would affect patients and controls equally. Patients showed naive, central memory and Treg TCRB repertoires that appeared more similar than those of healthy donors.

The source material was naive CD4+ T cells from blood. The chain carries TRBV6-6 and TRBJ2-4, with 11 bases aligning to TRBD1. The sequence was collected from a man aged 25 to 40 with type 1 diabetes. The CDR3 region has the DNA TGTGCCAGCAGTCCCGGACAGGGGGCGAACATTCAGTACTTC. Residues: CASSPGQGANIQYF.